A single T cell receptor (beta chain) is shown here with its context. Antigen specificity is unknown. The data originate from a study of shared clonotypes between healthy human individuals. Naive CD4+ cells were CD45RA-selected; the remaining cells were memory. Measured with immunoSEQ multiplex PCR; TCRdb has only the in-frame clones, and not every one. The sample has around 1.1 million clones, around 78% seen once. Germline V gene sequence: CDR1 SGHRS, CDR2 YFSETQ. V dropped 4 bases and J dropped 3 bases, with 11 bases sitting between them. The CDR3 is 15 amino acids. Whole-study findings and limits: Generation probabilities were higher for clonotypes shared across all four sorted-subset donors than for unshared ones.

Input material: memory CD4+ T cells from PBMCs. Noted subset: CD45RA-negative fraction. This clonotype was obtained from a man aged 18-30 years in good health. Some clones in this sample may be carry-over from other donors' samples. The chain employs TRBV5-1 and TRBJ2-6, with D possibly being TRBD1 or TRBD2 (5 bases each). CDR3: CASSEGPSGANVLTF. In nucleotides, the CDR3 is TGCGCCAGCAGCGAGGGGCCCAGTGGGGCCAACGTCCTGACTTTC.